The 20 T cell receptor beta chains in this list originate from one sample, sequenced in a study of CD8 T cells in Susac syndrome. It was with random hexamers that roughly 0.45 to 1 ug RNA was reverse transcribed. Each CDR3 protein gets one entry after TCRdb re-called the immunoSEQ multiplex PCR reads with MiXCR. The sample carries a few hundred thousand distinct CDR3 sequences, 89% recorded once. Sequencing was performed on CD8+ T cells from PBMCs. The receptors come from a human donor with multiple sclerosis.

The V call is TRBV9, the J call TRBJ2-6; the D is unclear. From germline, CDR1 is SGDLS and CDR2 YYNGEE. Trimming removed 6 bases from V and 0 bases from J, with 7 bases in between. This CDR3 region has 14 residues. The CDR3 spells CASNYNSGANVLTF. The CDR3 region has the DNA TGTGCCAGCAATTACAACTCTGGGGCCAACGTCCTGACTTTC.

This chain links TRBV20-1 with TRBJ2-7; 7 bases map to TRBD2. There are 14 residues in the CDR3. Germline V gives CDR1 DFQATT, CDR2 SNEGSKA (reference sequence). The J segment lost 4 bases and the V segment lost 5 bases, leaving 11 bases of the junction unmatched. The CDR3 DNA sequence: TGCAGTGCTCGCGGGGGTCCAATAGAATACGAGCAGTACTTC. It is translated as CSARGGPIEYEQYF.

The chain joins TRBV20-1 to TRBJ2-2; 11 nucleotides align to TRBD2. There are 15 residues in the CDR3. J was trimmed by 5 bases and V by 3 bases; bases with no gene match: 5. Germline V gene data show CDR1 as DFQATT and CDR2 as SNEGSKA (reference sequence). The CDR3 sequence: CSASVSGRVTGELFF. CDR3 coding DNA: TGCAGTGCTAGTGTTAGCGGGAGGGTTACCGGGGAGCTGTTTTTT.

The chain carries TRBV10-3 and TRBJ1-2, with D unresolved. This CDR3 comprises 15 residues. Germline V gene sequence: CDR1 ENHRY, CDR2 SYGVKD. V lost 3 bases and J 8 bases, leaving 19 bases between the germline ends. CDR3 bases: TGTGCCATCAGTGAAAGAATGAACGGATCGAAAGGCTACACCTTC. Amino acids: CAISERMNGSKGYTF.

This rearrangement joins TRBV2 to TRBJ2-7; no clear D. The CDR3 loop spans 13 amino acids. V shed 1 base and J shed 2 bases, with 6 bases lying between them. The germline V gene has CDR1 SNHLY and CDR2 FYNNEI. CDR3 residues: CASSEVTPYEQYF. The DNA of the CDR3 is TGTGCCAGCAGTGAAGTGACCCCCTACGAGCAGTACTTC.

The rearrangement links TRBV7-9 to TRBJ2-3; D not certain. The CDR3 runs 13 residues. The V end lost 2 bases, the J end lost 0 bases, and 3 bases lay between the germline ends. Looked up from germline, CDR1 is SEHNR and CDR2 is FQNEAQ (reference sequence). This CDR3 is CASSLMSTDTQYF. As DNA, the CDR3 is TGTGCCAGCAGCTTAATGAGCACAGATACGCAGTATTTT. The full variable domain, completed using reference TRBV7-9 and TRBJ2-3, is DTGVSQNPRHKITKRGQNVTFRCDPISEHNRLYWYRQTLGQGPEFLTYFQNEAQLEKSRLLSDRFSAERPKGSFSTLEIQRTEQGDSAMYLCASSLMSTDTQYFGPGTRLTVL.

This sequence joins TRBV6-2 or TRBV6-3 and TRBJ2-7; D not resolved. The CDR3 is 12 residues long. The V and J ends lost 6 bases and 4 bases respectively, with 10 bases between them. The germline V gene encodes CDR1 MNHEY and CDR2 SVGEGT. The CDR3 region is CASSPFFYEQYF. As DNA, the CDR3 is TGTGCCAGCAGCCCATTCTTTTACGAGCAGTACTTC.

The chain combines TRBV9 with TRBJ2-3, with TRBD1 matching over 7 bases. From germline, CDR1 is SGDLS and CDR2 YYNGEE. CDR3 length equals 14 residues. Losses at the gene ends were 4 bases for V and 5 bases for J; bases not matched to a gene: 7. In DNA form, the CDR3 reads TGTGCCAGCAGCTCTGGGGCAGGGGGAGATACGCAGTATTTT. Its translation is CASSSGAGGDTQYF.

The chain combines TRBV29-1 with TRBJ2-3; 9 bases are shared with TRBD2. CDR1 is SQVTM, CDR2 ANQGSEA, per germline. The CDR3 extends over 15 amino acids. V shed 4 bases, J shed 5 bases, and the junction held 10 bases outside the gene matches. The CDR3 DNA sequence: TGCAGCGTTGGTTTGGCTAGCGGGGAGGTAGATACGCAGTATTTT. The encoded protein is CSVGLASGEVDTQYF.

The CDR3 spells CASSQDLLSGGPNEQFF. CDR3 DNA sequence: TGCGCCAGCAGCCAAGATTTACTGAGCGGGGGCCCGAATGAGCAGTTCTTC. This chain links TRBV4-3 with TRBJ2-1, with TRBD2 matching over 8 bases. The CDR3 has 17 amino acids. The J segment lost 7 bases and the V segment lost 0 bases, leaving 11 bases of the junction unmatched. In germline, CDR1 is LGHNA, CDR2 YSLEER.

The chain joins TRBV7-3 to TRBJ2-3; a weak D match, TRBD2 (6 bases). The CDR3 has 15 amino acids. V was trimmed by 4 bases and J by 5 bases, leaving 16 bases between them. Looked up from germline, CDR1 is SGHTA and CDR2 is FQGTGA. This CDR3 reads CASSSDPTGGDTQYF. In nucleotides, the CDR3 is TGTGCCAGCAGCTCGGACCCTACCGGGGGAGATACGCAGTATTTT. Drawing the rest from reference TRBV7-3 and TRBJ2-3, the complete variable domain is GAGVSQTPSNKVTEKGKYVELRCDPISGHTALYWYRQSLGQGPEFLIYFQGTGAADDSGLPNDRFFAVRPEGSVSTLKIQRTERGDSAVYLCASSSDPTGGDTQYFGPGTRLTVL.

The CDR3 DNA follows: TGTGCCAGCAGGACGACAGGGGGCTACGAGCAGTACTTC. This gives the protein CASRTTGGYEQYF. The V call is TRBV27, the J call TRBJ2-7, with 9 positions matching TRBD1. Losses at the gene ends were 6 bases for V and 3 bases for J; bases not matched to a gene: 3. Germline CDR1 reads MNHEY; CDR2 reads SMNVEV (reference sequence). This CDR3 has 13 residues.

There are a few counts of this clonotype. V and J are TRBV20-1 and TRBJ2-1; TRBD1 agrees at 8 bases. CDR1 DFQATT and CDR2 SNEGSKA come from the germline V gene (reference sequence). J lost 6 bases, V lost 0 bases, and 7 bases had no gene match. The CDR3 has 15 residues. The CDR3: CSARDLAGGLNEQFF. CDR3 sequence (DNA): TGCAGTGCTAGAGATCTGGCAGGGGGCCTCAATGAGCAGTTCTTC.

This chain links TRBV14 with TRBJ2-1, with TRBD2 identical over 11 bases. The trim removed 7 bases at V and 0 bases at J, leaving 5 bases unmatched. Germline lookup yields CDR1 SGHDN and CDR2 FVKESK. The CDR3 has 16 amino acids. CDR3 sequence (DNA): TGTGCCAGCACCGCGACTAGCGGGGACTCCTACAATGAGCAGTTCTTC. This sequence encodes CASTATSGDSYNEQFF.

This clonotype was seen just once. The DNA for the CDR3 is TGTGCCAGCAGTTACTTATCGGGCAGGGGCTCTGGGGCCAACGTCCTGACTTTC. It codes for CASSYLSGRGSGANVLTF. V usage is TRBV6-2 or TRBV6-3 and J usage is TRBJ2-6; a possible D gene is TRBD1 (6 bases). Germline-derived CDR1 and CDR2 are MNHEY and SVGEGT. The ends were cut back, 1 base at V and 0 bases at J, with 13 bases in the middle. This CDR3 has 18 amino acids.

The CDR3 sequence is CASSPRSNQPQHF. The CDR3 nucleotides are TGTGCCAGCAGTCCGAGGAGCAATCAGCCCCAGCATTTT. The chain links TRBV27 to TRBJ1-5, with D unclear. This CDR3 has 13 residues. The V end lost 5 bases, the J end lost 1 base, and 6 bases lay between the germline ends. Germline CDR1 reads MNHEY; CDR2 reads SMNVEV (reference sequence).

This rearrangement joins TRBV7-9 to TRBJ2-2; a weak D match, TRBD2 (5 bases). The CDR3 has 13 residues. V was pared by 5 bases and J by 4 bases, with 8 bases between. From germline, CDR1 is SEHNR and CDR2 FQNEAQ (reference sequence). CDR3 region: CASSDGLTGELFF. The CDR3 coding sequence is TGTGCCAGCAGCGATGGACTCACCGGGGAGCTGTTTTTT.

CDR3 residues: CASSLWTGTEQYF. The CDR3 DNA sequence: TGCGCCAGCAGCCTCTGGACAGGGACCGAGCAGTACTTC. The chain carries TRBV4-1 and TRBJ2-7, with 8 bases matching TRBD1. Per germline, CDR1 MGHRA and CDR2 YSYEKL. This CDR3 is 13 amino acids long. V was pared by 4 bases and J by 6 bases, with 5 bases of the junction left unmatched.

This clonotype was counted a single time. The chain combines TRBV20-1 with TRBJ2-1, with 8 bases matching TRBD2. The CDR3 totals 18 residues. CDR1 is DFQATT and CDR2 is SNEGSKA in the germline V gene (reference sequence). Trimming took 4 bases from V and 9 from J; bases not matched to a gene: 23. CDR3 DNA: TGCAGTGCTACCGGCACCCACCCTCAGCGGGAGTATTCGACTGAGCAGTTCTTC. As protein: CSATGTHPQREYSTEQFF.

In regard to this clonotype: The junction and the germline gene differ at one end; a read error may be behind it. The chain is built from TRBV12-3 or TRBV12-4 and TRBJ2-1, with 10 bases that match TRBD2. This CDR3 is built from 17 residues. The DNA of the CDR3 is TGTGCCGGCAGTTTAGAGGGCCTAGCGGGGGCGTACAATGAGCAGTTCTTC. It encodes CAGSLEGLAGAYNEQFF.